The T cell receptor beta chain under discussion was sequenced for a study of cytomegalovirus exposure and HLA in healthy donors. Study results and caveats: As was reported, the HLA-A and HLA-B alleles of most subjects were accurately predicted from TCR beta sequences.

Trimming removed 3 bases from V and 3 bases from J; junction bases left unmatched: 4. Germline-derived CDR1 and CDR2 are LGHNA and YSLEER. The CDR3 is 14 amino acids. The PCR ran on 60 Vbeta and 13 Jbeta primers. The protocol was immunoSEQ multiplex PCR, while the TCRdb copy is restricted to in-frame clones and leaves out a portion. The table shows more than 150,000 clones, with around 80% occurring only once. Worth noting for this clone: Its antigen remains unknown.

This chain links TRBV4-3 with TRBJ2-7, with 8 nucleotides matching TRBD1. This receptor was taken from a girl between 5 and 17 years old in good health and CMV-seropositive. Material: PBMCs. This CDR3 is CASSQGTGLYEQYF. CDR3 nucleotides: TGCGCCAGCAGCCAGGGGACAGGACTCTACGAGCAGTACTTC.